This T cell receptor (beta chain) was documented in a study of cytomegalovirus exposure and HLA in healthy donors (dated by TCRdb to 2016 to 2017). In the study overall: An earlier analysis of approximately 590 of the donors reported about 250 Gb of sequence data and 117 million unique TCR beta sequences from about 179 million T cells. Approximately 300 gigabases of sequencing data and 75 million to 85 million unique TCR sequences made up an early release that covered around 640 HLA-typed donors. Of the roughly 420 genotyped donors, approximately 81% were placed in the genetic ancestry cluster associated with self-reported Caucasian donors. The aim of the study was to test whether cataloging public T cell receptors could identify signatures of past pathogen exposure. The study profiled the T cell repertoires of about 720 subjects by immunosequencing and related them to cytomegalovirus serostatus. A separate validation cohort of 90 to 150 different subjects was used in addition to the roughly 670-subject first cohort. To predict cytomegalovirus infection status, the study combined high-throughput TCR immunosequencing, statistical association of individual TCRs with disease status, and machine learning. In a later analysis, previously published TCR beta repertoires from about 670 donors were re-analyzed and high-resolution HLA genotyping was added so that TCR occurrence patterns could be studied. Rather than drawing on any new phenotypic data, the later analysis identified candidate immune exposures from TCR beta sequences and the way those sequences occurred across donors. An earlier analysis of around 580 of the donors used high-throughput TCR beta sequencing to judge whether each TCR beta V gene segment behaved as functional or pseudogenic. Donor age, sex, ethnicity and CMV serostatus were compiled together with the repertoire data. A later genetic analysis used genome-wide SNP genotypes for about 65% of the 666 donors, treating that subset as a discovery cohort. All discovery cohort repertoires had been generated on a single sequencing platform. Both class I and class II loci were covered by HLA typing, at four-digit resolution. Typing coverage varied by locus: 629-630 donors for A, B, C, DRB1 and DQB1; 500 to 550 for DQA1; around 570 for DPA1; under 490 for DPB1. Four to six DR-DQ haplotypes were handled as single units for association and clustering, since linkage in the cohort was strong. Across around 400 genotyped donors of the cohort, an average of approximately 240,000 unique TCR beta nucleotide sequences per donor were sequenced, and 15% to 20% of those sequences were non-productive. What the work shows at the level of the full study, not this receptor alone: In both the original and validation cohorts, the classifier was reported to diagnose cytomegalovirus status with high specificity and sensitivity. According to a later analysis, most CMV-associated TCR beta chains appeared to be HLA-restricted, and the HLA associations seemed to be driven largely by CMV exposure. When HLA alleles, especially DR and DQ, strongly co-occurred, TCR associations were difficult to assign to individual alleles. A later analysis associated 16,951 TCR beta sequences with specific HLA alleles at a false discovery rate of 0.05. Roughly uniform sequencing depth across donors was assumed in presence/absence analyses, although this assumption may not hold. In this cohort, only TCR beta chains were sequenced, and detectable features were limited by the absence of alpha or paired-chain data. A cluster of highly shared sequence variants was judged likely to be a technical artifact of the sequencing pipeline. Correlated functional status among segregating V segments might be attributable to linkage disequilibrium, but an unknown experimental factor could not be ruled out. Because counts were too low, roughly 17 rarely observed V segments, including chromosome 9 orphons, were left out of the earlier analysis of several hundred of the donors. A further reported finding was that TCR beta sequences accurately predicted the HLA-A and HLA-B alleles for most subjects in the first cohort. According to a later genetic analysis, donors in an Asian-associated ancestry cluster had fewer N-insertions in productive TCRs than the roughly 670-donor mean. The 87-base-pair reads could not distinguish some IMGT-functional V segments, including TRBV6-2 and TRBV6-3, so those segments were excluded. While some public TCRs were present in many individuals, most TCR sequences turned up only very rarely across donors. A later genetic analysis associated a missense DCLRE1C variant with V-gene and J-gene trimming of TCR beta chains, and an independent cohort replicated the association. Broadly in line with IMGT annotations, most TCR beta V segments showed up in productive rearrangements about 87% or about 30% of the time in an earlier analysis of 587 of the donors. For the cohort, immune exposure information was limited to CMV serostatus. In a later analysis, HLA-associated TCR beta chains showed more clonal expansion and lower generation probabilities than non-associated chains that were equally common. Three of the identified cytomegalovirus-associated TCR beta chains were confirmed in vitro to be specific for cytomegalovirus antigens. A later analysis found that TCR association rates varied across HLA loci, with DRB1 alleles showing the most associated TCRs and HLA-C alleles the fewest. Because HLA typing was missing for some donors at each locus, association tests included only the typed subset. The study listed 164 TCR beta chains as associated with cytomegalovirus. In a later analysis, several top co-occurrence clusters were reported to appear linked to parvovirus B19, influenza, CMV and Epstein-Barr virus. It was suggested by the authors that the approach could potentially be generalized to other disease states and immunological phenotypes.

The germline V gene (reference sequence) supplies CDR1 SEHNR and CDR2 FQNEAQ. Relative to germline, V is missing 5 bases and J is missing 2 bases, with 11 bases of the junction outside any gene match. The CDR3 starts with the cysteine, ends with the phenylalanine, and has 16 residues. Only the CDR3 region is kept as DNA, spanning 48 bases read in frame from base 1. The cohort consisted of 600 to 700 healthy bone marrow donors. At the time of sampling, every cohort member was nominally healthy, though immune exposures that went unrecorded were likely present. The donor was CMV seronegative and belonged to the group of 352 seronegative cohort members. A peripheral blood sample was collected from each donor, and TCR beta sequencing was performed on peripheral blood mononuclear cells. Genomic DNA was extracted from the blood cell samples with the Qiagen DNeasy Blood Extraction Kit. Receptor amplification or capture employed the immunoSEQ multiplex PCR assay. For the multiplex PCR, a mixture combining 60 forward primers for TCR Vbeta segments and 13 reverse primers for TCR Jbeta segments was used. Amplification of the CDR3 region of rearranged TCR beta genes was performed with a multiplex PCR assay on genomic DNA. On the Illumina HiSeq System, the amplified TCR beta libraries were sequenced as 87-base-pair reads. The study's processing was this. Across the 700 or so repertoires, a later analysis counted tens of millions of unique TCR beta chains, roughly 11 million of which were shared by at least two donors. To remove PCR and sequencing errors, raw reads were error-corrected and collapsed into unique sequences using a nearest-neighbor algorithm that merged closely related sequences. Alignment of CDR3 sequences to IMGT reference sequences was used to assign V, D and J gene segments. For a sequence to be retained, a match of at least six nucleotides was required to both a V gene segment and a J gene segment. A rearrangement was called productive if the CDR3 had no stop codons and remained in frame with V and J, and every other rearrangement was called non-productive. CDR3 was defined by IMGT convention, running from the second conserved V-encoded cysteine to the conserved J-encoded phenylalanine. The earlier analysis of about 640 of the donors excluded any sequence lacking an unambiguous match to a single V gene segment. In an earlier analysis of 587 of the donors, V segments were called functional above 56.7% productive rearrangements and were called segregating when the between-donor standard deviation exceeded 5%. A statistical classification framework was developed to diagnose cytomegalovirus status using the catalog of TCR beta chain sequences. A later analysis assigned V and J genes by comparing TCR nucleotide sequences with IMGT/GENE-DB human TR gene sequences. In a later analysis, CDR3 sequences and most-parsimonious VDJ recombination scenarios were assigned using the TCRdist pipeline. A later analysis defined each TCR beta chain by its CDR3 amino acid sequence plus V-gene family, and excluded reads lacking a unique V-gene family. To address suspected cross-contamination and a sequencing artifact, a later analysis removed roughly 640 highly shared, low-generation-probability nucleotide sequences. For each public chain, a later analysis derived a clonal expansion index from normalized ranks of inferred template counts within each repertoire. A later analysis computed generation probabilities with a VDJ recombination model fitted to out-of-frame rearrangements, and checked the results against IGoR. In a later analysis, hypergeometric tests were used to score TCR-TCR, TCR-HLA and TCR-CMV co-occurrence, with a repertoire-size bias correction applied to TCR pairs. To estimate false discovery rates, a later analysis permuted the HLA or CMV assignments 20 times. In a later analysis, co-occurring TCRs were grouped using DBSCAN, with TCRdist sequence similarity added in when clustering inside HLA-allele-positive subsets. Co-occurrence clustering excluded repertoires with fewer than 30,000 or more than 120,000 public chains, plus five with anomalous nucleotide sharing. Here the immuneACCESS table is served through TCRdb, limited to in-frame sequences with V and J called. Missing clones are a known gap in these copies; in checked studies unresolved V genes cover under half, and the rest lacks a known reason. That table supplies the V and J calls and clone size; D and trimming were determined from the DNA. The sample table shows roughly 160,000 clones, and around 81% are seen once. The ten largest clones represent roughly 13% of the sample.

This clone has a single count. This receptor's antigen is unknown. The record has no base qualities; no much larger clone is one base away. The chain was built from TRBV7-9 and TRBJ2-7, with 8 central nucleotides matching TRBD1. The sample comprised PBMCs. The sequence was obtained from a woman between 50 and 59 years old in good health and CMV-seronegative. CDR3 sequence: CASSTRGDRRPYEQYF. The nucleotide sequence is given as TGTGCCAGCAGCACTAGGGGGGACAGGCGACCCTACGAGCAGTACTTC.